The text below deals with one T cell receptor beta chain. Assay used: immunoSEQ multiplex PCR; TCRdb lists only in-frame clones, some missing. The data show fewer than 250,000 clones, approximately 83% seen once. CDR1 is KGHSH and CDR2 is LQKENI in the germline V gene. Trimming removed 3 bases at V and 4 bases at J, with 11 bases between. This CDR3 has 14 amino acids. The data are from a study of blood T cell repertoires in COVID-19. Across the whole study: The United States, Italy and Spain provided the acute and convalescent COVID-19 samples.

This chain connects TRBV18 to TRBJ2-3, with TRBD2 as a possible D gene (6 bases). The origin of this receptor is a woman between 40 and 50 years old with active or convalescent COVID-19. What was sequenced was peripheral blood. The CDR3 DNA is TGTGCCAGCTCACCCGGGGAGGTTGCAGATACGCAGTATTTT. It translates to CASSPGEVADTQYF.